The rows below give T cell receptor beta chains drawn from one sample of a study of immune heterogeneity within non-small cell lung tumors. Via MiXCR, TCRdb re-called the multiplex PCR reads, giving one row per CDR3 protein. The sample lists some 10,000 distinct CDR3 sequences, almost 30% occurring once. The material sequenced was lung tumor tissue. The source of these receptors is a woman aged 55-70 years with non-small cell lung cancer. Both conserved end residues are part of each CDR3. The D gene is left open where the match is weak. Size is stated for part of the rows, as once, few or many counts, or as a class when the clone is expanded.

length,size,V,J,D,CDR3
14,NA,TRBV11-2,TRBJ1-2,TRBD1,CASSLDRTGGGYTF
14,few,TRBV4-2,TRBJ1-5,NA,CASSLFRVNQPQHF
14,NA,TRBV6-1,TRBJ1-4,TRBD1,CASGRTGEGLKLFF
14,few,TRBV11-3,TRBJ2-5,NA,CASSLNGDIETQYF
19,few,TRBV7-3,TRBJ2-2,TRBD2,CASRADPELAGGWTGELFF
15,medium-sized,TRBV28,TRBJ2-1,TRBD1,CASSSGDRGGGEQFF
12,many,TRBV5-1,TRBJ2-2,NA,CATRENTGELFF
13,many,TRBV12-3/TRBV12-4,TRBJ1-1,NA,CASSLRRNTEAFF
15,medium-sized,TRBV20-1,TRBJ2-1,TRBD2,CSARAGSGLLNEQFF
17,few,TRBV6-1,TRBJ2-1,TRBD2,CASSTPLTSGGNNEQFF
15,NA,TRBV9,TRBJ2-5,NA,CASSEDLGREETQYF
14,medium-sized,TRBV12-3/TRBV12-4,TRBJ1-6,TRBD1,CASSYRGLGSPLHF
14,NA,TRBV6-1,TRBJ2-2,NA,CASSHPGFIGELFF
14,medium-sized,TRBV19,TRBJ2-1,NA,CASSFAGVLAEQFF
16,NA,TRBV4-1,TRBJ2-1,TRBD1,CASSQAGQVPYNEQFF
15,NA,TRBV7-3,TRBJ2-1,NA,CASSLSGDSYNEQFF
16,medium-sized,TRBV11-3,TRBJ2-1,TRBD1,CASSRTGFEGRNEQFF
16,medium-sized,TRBV11-1,TRBJ2-7,TRBD2,CASSFLIAGILNEQYF
15,few,TRBV5-1,TRBJ2-7,TRBD1,CASSLEGQGAREQYF
16,many,TRBV6-6,TRBJ1-4,NA,CASSYSKTGRGEKLFF
13,NA,TRBV15,TRBJ2-7,NA,CATSRDRGYEQYF
14,NA,TRBV20-1,TRBJ1-5,TRBD1,CSATTGGTGQPQHF
14,NA,TRBV19,TRBJ2-1,NA,CASTHIGGGNEQFF
15,few,TRBV20-1,TRBJ2-2,TRBD2,CSASGRALSTGELFF
15,medium-sized,TRBV7-2,TRBJ1-5,NA,CASSLDYRGNQPQHF
13,many,TRBV12-3/TRBV12-4,TRBJ2-7,NA,CASSPLAGNEQYF
15,NA,TRBV9,TRBJ2-3,NA,CASSVYQGSTDTQYF
14,many,TRBV3-1,TRBJ1-6,NA,CASQAAGSNSPLHF
15,NA,TRBV20-1,TRBJ2-5,NA,CSASPLQGRKETQYF
16,NA,TRBV24-1,TRBJ1-2,NA,CATSDGDRTLNYGYTF
15,NA,TRBV20-1,TRBJ2-5,NA,CSARDISQGEETQYF
14,medium-sized,TRBV11-3,TRBJ2-7,NA,CASSLSDSSYEQYF
14,medium-sized,TRBV5-1,TRBJ2-7,TRBD1,CASSPRQGAVEQYF
14,NA,TRBV6-5,TRBJ1-3,NA,CASSYATTVNTIYF
16,NA,TRBV5-6,TRBJ2-5,NA,CASSLGFGGGGETQYF
14,medium-sized,TRBV20-1,TRBJ2-1,NA,CSTTHSVRVNEQFF
14,NA,TRBV20-1,TRBJ1-5,TRBD1,CSARNRDRVQPQHF
17,many,TRBV6-4,TRBJ2-2,NA,CASSDSYGTQNTGELFF
15,medium-sized,TRBV5-1,TRBJ2-7,NA,CASSLWEGESYEQYF
16,NA,TRBV4-3,TRBJ2-1,NA,CASSQGGHSPYNEQFF
14,NA,TRBV2,TRBJ1-1,TRBD1,CASSKGQANTEAFF
15,medium-sized,TRBV3-1,TRBJ1-5,TRBD1,CASSRDRGPNQPQHF
12,many,TRBV14,TRBJ1-1,NA,CASSQDSTEAFF
17,once,TRBV4-1,TRBJ2-2,NA,CASSQGFGDSNTGELFF
13,few,TRBV29-1,TRBJ2-2,TRBD2,CSVIVGGTGELFF
16,many,TRBV5-1,TRBJ2-5,NA,CASSPWGSGSQETQYF
15,many,TRBV3-1,TRBJ1-2,NA,CASSHLGGTNYGYTF
14,NA,TRBV7-8,TRBJ1-1,NA,CASSLVVMNTEAFF
15,many,TRBV5-1,TRBJ1-1,NA,CASSSHPPQGTEAFF
14,NA,TRBV3-1,TRBJ2-7,NA,CASRPQGGPYEQYF